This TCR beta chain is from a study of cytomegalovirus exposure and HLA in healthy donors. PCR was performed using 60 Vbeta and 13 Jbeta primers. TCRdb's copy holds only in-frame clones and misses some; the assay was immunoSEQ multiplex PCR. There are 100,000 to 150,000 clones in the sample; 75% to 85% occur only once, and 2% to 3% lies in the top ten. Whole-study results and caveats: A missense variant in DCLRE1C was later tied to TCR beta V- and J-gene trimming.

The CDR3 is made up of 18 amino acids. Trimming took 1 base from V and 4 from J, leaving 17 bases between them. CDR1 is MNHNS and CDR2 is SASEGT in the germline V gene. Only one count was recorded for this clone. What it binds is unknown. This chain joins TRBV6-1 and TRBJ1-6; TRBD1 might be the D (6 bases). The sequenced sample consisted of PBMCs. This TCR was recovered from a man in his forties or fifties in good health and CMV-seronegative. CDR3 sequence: CASSEETDLGHYNSPLHF. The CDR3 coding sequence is TGTGCCAGCAGTGAAGAAACCGACTTGGGACATTATAATTCACCCCTCCACTTT.